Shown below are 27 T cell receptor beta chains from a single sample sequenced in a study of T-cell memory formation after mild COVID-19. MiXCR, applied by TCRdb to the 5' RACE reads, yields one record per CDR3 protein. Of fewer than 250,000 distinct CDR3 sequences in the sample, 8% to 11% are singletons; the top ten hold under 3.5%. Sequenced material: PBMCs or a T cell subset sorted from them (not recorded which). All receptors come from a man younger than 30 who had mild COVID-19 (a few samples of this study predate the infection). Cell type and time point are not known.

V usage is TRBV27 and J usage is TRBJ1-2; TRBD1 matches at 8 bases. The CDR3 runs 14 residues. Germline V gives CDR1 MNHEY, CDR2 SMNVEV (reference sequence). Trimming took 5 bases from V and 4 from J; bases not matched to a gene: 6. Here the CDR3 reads CASSPLQGGYGYTF. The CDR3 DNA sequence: TGTGCCAGCAGTCCTCTACAGGGGGGCTATGGCTACACCTTC.

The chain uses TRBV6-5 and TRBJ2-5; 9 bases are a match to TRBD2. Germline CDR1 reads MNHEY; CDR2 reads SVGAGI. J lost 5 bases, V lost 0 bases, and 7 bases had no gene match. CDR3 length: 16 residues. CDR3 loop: CASSYSAGGPGETQYF. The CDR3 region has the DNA TGTGCCAGCAGTTACTCCGCGGGGGGGCCAGGGGAGACCCAGTACTTC.

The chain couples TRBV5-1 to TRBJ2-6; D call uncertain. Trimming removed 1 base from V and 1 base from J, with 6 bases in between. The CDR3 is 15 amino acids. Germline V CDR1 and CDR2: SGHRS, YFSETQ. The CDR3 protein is CASSLSVSGANVLTF. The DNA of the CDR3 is TGCGCCAGCAGCTTGTCGGTTTCTGGGGCCAACGTCCTGACTTTC.

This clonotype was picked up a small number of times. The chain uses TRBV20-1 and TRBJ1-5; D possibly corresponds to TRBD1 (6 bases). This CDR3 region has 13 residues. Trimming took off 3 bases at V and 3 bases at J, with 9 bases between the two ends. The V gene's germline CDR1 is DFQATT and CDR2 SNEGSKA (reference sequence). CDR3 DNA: TGCAGTGCTAGCCGGGACACCAATCAGCCCCAGCATTTT. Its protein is CSASRDTNQPQHF.

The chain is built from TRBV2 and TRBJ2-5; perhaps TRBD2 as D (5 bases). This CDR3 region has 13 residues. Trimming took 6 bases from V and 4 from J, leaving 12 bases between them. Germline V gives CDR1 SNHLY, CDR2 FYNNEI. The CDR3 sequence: CASRSQRVETQYF. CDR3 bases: TGTGCCAGCAGATCACAGAGGGTAGAGACCCAGTACTTC.

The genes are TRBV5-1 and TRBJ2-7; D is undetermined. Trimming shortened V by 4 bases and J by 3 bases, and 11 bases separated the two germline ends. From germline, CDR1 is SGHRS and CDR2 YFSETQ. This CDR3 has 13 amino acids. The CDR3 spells CASSHDGDYEQYF. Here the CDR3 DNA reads TGCGCCAGCAGCCACGACGGAGACTACGAGCAGTACTTC.

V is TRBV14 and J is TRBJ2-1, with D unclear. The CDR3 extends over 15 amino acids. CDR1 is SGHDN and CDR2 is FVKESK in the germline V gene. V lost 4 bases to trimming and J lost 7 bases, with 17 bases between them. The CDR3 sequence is CASSLGPRARNEQFF. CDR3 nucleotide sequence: TGTGCCAGCAGCCTCGGGCCCCGGGCCAGGAATGAGCAGTTCTTC.

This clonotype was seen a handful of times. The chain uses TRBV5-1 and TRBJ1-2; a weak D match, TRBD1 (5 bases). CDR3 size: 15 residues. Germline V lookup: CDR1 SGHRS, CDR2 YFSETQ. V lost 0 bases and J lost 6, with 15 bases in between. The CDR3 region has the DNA TGCGCCAGCAGCTTGGGGGCCGTACGGGGGAATGGCTACACCTTC. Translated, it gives CASSLGAVRGNGYTF. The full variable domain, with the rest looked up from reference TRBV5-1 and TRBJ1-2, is KAGVTQTPRYLIKTRGQQVTLSCSPISGHRSVSWYQQTPGQGLQFLFEYFSETQRNKGNFPGRFSGRQFSNSRSEMNVSTLELGDSALYLCASSLGAVRGNGYTFGSGTRLTVV.

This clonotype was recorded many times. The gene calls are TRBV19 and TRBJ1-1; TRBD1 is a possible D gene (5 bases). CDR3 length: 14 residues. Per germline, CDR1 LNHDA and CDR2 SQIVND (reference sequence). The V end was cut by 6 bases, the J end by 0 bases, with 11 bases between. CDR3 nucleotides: TGTGCCAGTAGCACCGACAGACTGAACACTGAAGCTTTCTTT. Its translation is CASSTDRLNTEAFF.

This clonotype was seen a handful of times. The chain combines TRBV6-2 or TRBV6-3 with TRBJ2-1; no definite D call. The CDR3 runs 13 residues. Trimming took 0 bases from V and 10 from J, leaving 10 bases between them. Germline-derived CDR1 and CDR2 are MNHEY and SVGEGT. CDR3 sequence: CASSYSWLREQFF. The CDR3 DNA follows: TGTGCCAGCAGTTACTCTTGGTTGCGGGAGCAGTTCTTC.

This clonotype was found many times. CDR3 DNA: TGTGCCAGCAGGCCCACAGGGATCCCTGAAGCTTTCTTT. Its translation: CASRPTGIPEAFF. The rearrangement links TRBV7-8 to TRBJ1-1; tentative D call: TRBD1 (6 bases). The CDR3 runs to 13 residues. Germline V CDR1 and CDR2: SGHVS, FQNEAQ. Trimming left V 6 bases short and J 6 bases short, with 14 bases between. Using reference TRBV7-8 and TRBJ1-1 for the parts outside the CDR3, the full variable domain is GAGVSQSPRYKVAKRGQDVALRCDPISGHVSLFWYQQALGQGPEFLTYFQNEAQLDKSGLPSDRFFAERPEGSVSTLKIQRTQQEDSAVYLCASRPTGIPEAFFGQGTRLTVV.

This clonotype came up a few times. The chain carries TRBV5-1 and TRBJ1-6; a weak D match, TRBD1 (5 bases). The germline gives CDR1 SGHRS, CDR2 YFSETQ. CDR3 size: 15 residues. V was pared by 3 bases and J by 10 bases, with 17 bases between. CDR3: CASSWTQQGQSPLHF. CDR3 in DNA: TGCGCCAGCAGCTGGACCCAGCAGGGTCAATCACCCCTCCACTTT. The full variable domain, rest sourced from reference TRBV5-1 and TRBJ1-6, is KAGVTQTPRYLIKTRGQQVTLSCSPISGHRSVSWYQQTPGQGLQFLFEYFSETQRNKGNFPGRFSGRQFSNSRSEMNVSTLELGDSALYLCASSWTQQGQSPLHFGNGTRLTVT.

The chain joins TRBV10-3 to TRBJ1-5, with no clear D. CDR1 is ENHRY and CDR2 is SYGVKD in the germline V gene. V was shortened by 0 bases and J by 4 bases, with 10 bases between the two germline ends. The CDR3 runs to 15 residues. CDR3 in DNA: TGTGCCATCAGTGAGTCGACTCCGGGGAATCAGCCCCAGCATTTT. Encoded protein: CAISESTPGNQPQHF.

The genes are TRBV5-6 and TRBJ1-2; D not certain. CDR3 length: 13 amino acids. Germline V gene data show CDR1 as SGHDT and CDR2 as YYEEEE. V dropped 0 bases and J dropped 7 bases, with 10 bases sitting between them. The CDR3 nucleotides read TGTGCCAGCAGCTTGGAACCCTACGGTGGCTACACCTTC. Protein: CASSLEPYGGYTF.

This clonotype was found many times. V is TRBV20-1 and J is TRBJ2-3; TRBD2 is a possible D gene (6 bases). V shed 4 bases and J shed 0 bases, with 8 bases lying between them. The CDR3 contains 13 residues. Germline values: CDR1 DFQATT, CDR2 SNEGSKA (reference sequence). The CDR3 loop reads CSAKGLSTDTQYF. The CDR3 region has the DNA TGCAGTGCTAAGGGACTGAGCACAGATACGCAGTATTTT.

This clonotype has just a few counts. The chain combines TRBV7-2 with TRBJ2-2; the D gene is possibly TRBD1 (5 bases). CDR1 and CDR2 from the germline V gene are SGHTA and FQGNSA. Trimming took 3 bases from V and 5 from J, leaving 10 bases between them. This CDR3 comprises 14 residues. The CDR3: CASSFARETGELFF. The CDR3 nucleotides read TGTGCCAGCAGCTTTGCCAGGGAAACCGGGGAGCTGTTTTTT.

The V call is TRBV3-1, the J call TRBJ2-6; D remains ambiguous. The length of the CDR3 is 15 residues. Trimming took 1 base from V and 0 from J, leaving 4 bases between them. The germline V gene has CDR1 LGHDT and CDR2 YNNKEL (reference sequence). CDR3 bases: TGTGCCAGCAGCCAAGTTCCCTCTGGGGCCAACGTCCTGACTTTC. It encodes CASSQVPSGANVLTF.

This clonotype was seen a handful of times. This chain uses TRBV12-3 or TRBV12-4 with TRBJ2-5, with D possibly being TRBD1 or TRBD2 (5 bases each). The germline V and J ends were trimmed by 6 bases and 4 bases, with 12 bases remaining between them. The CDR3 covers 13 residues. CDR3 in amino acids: CASRSRDGETQYF. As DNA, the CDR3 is TGTGCCAGCAGAAGCCGGGACGGAGAGACCCAGTACTTC.

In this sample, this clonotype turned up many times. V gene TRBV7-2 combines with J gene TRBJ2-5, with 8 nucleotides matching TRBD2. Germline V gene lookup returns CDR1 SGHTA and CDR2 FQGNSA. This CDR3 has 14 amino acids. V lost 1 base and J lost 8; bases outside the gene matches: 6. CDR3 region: CASSLETGGETQYF. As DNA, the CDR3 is TGTGCCAGCAGCTTAGAGACGGGGGGGGAAACCCAGTACTTC.

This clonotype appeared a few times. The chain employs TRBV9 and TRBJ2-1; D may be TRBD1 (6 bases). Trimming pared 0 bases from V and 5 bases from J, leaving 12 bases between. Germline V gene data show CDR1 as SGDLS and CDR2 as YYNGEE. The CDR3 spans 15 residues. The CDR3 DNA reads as TGTGCCAGCAGCGTAGTCGAGACAGGAGACAATGAGCAGTTCTTC. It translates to CASSVVETGDNEQFF.

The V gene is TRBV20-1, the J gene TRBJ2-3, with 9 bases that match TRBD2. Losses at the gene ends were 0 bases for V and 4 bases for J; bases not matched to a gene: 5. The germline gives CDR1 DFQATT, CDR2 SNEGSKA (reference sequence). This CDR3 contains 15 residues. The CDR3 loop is CSARDRTSVPDTQYF. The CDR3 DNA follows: TGCAGTGCTAGAGATAGGACTAGCGTTCCAGATACGCAGTATTTT.

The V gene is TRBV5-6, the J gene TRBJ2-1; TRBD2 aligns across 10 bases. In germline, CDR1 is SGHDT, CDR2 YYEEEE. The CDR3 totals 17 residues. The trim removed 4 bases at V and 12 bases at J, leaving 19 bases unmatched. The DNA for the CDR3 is TGTGCCAGCAGCCTACTTTCTAGCGGGGGCCCCGGATGGGGGCAGTTCTTC. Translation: CASSLLSSGGPGWGQFF.

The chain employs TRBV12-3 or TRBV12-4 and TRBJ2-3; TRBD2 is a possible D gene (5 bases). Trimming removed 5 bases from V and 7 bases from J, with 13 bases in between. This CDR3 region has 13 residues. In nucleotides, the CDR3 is TGTGCCAGCAGTCTCCTCCTAGCTCATACGCAGTATTTT. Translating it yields CASSLLLAHTQYF.

Here the CDR3 DNA reads TGCGCCAGCAGCCAAGTTTGGTCCGGGGAGCTGTTTTTT. Its protein is CASSQVWSGELFF. The gene calls are TRBV4-1 and TRBJ2-2; D unclear. Germline values: CDR1 MGHRA, CDR2 YSYEKL. The CDR3 totals 13 residues. V lost 1 base to trimming and J lost 6 bases, with 6 bases between them.

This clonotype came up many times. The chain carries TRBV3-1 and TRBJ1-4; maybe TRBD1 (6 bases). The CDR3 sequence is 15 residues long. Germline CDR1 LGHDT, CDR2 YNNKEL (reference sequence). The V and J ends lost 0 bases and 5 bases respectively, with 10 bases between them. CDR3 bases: TGTGCCAGCAGCCAAGATACGGGGGCGAATGAAAAACTGTTTTTT. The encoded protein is CASSQDTGANEKLFF. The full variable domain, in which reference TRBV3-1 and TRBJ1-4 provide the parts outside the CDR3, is DTAVSQTPKYLVTQMGNDKSIKCEQNLGHDTMYWYKQDSKKFLKIMFSYNNKELIINETVPNRFSPKSPDKAHLNLHINSLELGDSAVYFCASSQDTGANEKLFFGSGTQLSVL.

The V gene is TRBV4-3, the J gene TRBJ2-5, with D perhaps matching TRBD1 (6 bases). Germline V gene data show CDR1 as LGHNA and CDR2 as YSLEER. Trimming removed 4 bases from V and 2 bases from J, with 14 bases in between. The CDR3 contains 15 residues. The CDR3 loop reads CASSPESTGQETQYF. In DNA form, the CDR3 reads TGCGCCAGCAGCCCGGAGTCGACAGGACAAGAGACCCAGTACTTC.

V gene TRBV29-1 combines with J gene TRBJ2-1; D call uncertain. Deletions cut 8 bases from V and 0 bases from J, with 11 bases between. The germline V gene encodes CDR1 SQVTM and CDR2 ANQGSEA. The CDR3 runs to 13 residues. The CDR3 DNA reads TGCAGCATGGACGGACGCTCCTACAATGAGCAGTTCTTC. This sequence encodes CSMDGRSYNEQFF.